This T cell receptor (beta chain) was captured by sequencing in a study of CD4 T cell repertoires in COVID-19. Background on the study: CFSE-low cells expanded roughly 11 days with IL-2, then restimulated with other coronavirus spikes.

Repertoires were generated with immunoSEQ multiplex PCR, while TCRdb's copy carries only in-frame clones and drops some. Of fewer than 25,000 clones in the sample, roughly 87% are singletons; the top ten hold almost 0.6%. A word on this clone: Its antigen is undetermined.

No culture step preceded sequencing of the ex vivo isolated memory T cells. Study findings and constraints: Several top expanded SARS-CoV-2-reactive clonotypes were shared by two or three memory subsets. In SARS-CoV and/or HKU1 spike cultures, between 7 and 25% of SARS-CoV-2 clonotypes reappeared.

This CDR3 has 15 amino acids. V was pared by 4 bases and J by 2 bases, with 7 bases of the junction left unmatched. Germline CDR1 reads SGDLS; CDR2 reads YYNGEE. This TCR was sampled from a human donor who had COVID-19. The V gene is TRBV9, the J gene TRBJ2-3; the match to TRBD2 covers 7 bases. Specimen: central memory CD4+ T cells from blood, collected before the COVID-19 pandemic. CDR3 sequence (DNA): TGTGCCAGCAGCCCCTTAGCGGGTACCACAGATACGCAGTATTTT. This encodes CASSPLAGTTDTQYF.